The clone carrying this T cell receptor beta chain was observed a few times. Its antigen is as yet unknown. This sample was included in a study of Graves' ophthalmopathy and Graves' hyperthyroidism. Study-level information: No ophthalmopathy within 18 months of follow-up signified stable hyperthyroidism.

Study-wide results and limits: The 13-signature model separated ophthalmopathy from stable hyperthyroidism at just under 90% sensitivity and around 81% specificity.

Amplification targeted the TCR beta CDR3 regions, with RNA transcripts as the source material. HTBI primers were used in a first-round RT-PCR, which preceded a second-round multiplex PCR. TCRdb processed the multiplex PCR reads anew with MiXCR; each CDR3 protein has one entry. Of 1 million to 1.3 million distinct CDR3 sequences in the sample, about two fifths are singletons; the top ten hold approximately 10%. Patients with other autoimmune diseases, uncontrolled infections, pregnancy or lactation were excluded. Orbital computed tomography, thyroid ultrasound, TRAb, serum thyroxine and clinical symptoms formed the basis of diagnosis. CDR1 ENHRY and CDR2 SYGVKD come from the germline V gene. The ends were cut back, 4 bases at V and 3 bases at J, with 12 bases in the middle. The CDR3 extends over 14 amino acids.

The TCR was taken from an adult man with Graves' hyperthyroidism. Sequenced material: peripheral blood or thyroid tissue (not recorded which). The chain combines TRBV10-3 with TRBJ2-5; D is possibly TRBD1 or TRBD2 (6 bases each). CDR3 region: CAISGKGGEETQYF. The CDR3, as DNA: TGTGCCATCAGTGGTAAGGGGGGCGAAGAGACCCAGTACTTC.